The present T cell receptor beta chain was sequenced within a study of neurological immune-mediated disorders (dated by TCRdb to between 2019 and 2020). For context, the study as a whole: Of the approximately 34 multiple sclerosis patients, some 31 had relapsing-remitting MS and 3 had secondary progressive MS. Longitudinal HAM/TSP and healthy donors had 3 time-points each (about 3-40 month intervals). Longitudinal samples, technical triplicates and paired sorted CD4+ and CD8+ T-cell subsets, alongside PBMC samples, were included among the approximately 100 TCR-beta libraries. The cohort included some 68 subjects: approximately 15 with HAM/TSP, about 34 with multiple sclerosis, and some 20 healthy controls. The study compared peripheral blood TCR-beta repertoires of HTLV-I-associated myelopathy (HAM/TSP) patients, multiple sclerosis patients and healthy controls using UMI-based sequencing. The investigation overall reported the following: The highest TCR clonal expansion was observed in HAM/TSP patients, whereas the lowest was observed in MS patients, even when compared with healthy controls. Phylogenetic analysis grouped repertoires from 18 of 34 MS patients into a cluster of related CDR3 sequences, suggesting a possible repertoire-level signature. No identical CDR3 amino acid sequences were found to be shared among expanded clones across subjects, suggesting that TCR-beta repertoires were private in all groups. The MS cluster showed no association with clinical or MRI features, and the authors stated that larger cohorts are needed.

The CDR3 spans 14 residues, from the cysteine through the phenylalanine. Only the CDR3 portion is preserved as DNA: 42 bases, with reading frame beginning at the first base. The label giving this sample's time point can be read as: longitudinal time-point 1 (baseline). For unsorted PBMC libraries, 2 million PBMCs were used after storage in RNAlater at -80 degrees C until RNA extraction. The multiple sclerosis patients were enrolled in a US clinical protocol that used magnetic resonance imaging to evaluate disease progression. Peripheral blood was subjected to Ficoll-Hypaque density gradient centrifugation to isolate PBMCs, which were then cryopreserved in liquid nitrogen. With respect to this clonotype: The target of this receptor is not known. No much larger clone exists at a distance of one base, and base qualities are not known.

cDNA synthesis used template-switch 5'RACE with a primer carrying a 10-nucleotide random unique molecular identifier tagging each TCR transcript. Every sequencing run yielded over 170 million TCR-beta sequences covering 15-18 subjects. The RNeasy kit was used to extract total RNA. The KAPA Real-time Library Amplification kit was used to amplify TCR-beta VDJ regions with primers for the TCR constant region and the 5'RACE anchor. A first PCR added sample indexes and Illumina adaptors, after which a second PCR increased the library yield. The roughly 650 bp TCR product was size-selected on a 2% E-gel SizeSelection system after Ampure bead purification. Before pooling, libraries had their quality checked on a Bioanalyzer, their concentration measured with Qubit, and their quantity determined with the Kapa Library Quantification kit. An Illumina HiSeq 2500 sequenced the libraries paired-end 2 x 150 bp. To increase sequence diversity, about 24-32% phiX was spiked into each library pool. Turning to the authors' computational methods: Quality-filtered reads were processed with the UMI-based MiGEC pipeline, which removed over 75% of raw TCR sequences during error correction. IMGT germline references were used for alignment of VDJ genes, and clonotypes were defined by a unique CDR3 amino acid sequence together with V-J genes. Clonal expansion, Shannon diversity and CDR3 relatedness (CalcPairwiseDistances, ClusterSamples) were evaluated with VDJtools, and phylogenetic trees were built with CLCbio workbench. Clones with at least 8 unique UMIs were defined as expanded, with this threshold being based on coefficient-of-variation modelling across technical triplicates. TCRdb handled the public reads itself, with Q25 trimming in fastp and clone calling in MiXCR, and kept productive beta chains. CDR3 protein sequences are deduplicated, and each keeps its most common genes and DNA. The V and J calls were not made by the authors but by TCRdb's processing. For this sample there are approximately 37,000 distinct CDR3 sequences; about 3.3% appear just once. Of the sample, 7.5% to 8.5% is held by the ten largest clones.

The source is a woman between 55 and 75 years old with multiple sclerosis. The receptor chain draws on TRBV21-1 and TRBJ2-5. TRBV21-1 corresponds to a pseudogene. The sample comprised PBMCs. The DNA sequence follows: TGTGCCAGCAGCAATTACGGGTACCAAGAGACCCAGTACTTC. Its protein is CASSNYGYQETQYF.